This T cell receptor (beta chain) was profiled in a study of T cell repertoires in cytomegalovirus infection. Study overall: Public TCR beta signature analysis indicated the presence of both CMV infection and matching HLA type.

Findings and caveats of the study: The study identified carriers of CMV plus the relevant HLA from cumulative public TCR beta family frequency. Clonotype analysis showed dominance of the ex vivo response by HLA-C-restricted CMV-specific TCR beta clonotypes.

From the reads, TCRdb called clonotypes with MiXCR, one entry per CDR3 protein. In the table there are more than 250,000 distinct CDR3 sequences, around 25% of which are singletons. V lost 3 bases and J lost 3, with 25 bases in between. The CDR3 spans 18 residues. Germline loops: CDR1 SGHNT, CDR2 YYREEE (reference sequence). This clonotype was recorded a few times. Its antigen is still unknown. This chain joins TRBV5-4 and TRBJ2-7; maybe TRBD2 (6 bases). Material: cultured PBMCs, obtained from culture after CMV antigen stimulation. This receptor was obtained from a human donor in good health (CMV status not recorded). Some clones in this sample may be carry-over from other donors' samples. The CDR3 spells CASSSIRDSSARDYEQYV. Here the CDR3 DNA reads TGTGCCAGCAGCTCCATCCGGGACTCTAGCGCGAGGGACTACGAGCAGTACGTC.